The 32 T cell receptor beta chains in this list originate from one sample, sequenced in a study of identical twins (dated by TCRdb to 2016 to 2017). Library prep was done by 5' RACE. Sequencing was carried out with an Illumina HiSeq 2000. Through fastp at Q25 and MiXCR, TCRdb rebuilt clones from the public reads, retaining in-frame beta chains. Entries are consolidated by CDR3 protein sequence, retaining the most common genes and DNA. This sample gives just under 550,000 distinct CDR3 sequences in total; over 12% of them show up just once. Of the sample, 0.44% is held by the ten largest clones. These same data were also listed under a study on yellow fever vaccine responses in identical twins.

The sample comprised CD4+ T cells sorted from blood. The receptor source for this set is a woman between 18 and 29 years old in good health.

This clonotype was seen more than once but under ten times. The chain joins TRBV3-1 to TRBJ2-4; the D gene could be TRBD1 or TRBD2 (5 bases each). CDR3 length: 17 amino acids. V shed 3 bases and J shed 6 bases, with 21 bases lying between them. Germline loops: CDR1 LGHDT, CDR2 YNNKEL (reference sequence). In DNA form, the CDR3 reads TGTGCCAGCAGCCATACAATAATCGGGACCTTGGGAAACATTCAGTACTTC. Translating it yields CASSHTIIGTLGNIQYF.

This clonotype appeared many times. This chain links TRBV9 with TRBJ1-3; D gene uncertain. Germline V gene lookup returns CDR1 SGDLS and CDR2 YYNGEE. The CDR3 consists of 15 residues. V was clipped by 5 bases and J by 0 bases, with 12 bases between them. The CDR3 loop reads CASSGDMTSGNTIYF. In nucleotides, the CDR3 is TGTGCCAGCAGTGGTGACATGACCTCTGGAAACACCATATATTTT. The variable domain in full, with the rest retrieved from reference TRBV9 and TRBJ1-3, is DSGVTQTPKHLITATGQRVTLRCSPRSGDLSVYWYQQSLDQGLQFLIQYYNGEERAKGNILERFSAQQFPDLHSELNLSSLELGDSALYFCASSGDMTSGNTIYFGEGSWLTVV.

The chain links TRBV5-1 to TRBJ2-1; 7 positions agree with TRBD2. After removal of 6 bases from V and 3 bases from J, the junction contained 12 bases not matched to a gene. Germline V gene data show CDR1 as SGHRS and CDR2 as YFSETQ. The CDR3 runs to 16 residues. DNA for the CDR3: TGCGCCAGCATCCCAAGGGGCGGGAGCGACTACAATGAGCAGTTCTTC. Amino acids: CASIPRGGSDYNEQFF.

The V gene is TRBV6-1, the J gene TRBJ2-7; D is unclear. The germline V gene has CDR1 MNHNS and CDR2 SASEGT. This CDR3 region has 14 residues. V lost 8 bases and J 2 bases, leaving 16 bases between the germline ends. This chain's CDR3 is CASCGPGPPYEQYV. CDR3 nucleotides: TGTGCCAGCTGCGGCCCAGGTCCTCCCTACGAGCAGTACGTC.

This chain's CDR3 is CASSWGNTQYF. In nucleotides, the CDR3 is TGTGCCAGCAGTTGGGGAAATACGCAGTATTTT. V usage is TRBV6-5 and J usage is TRBJ2-3; D not resolved. The CDR3 has 11 amino acids. Trimming removed 4 bases from V and 7 bases from J, with 6 bases in between. From germline, CDR1 is MNHEY and CDR2 SVGAGI.

The genes are TRBV3-1 and TRBJ1-5; D gene uncertain. The CDR3 has 12 residues. Germline values: CDR1 LGHDT, CDR2 YNNKEL (reference sequence). The V and J ends lost 5 bases and 6 bases respectively, with 8 bases between them. The CDR3 here is CASSAVGQPQHF. CDR3 bases: TGTGCCAGCAGCGCTGTTGGTCAGCCCCAGCATTTT.

This clonotype was seen many times. The J gene is TRBJ1-4, the V gene TRBV7-2; D is undetermined. Germline assignment: CDR1 SGHTA and CDR2 FQGNSA. This CDR3 region has 16 residues. V lost 4 bases and J lost 3, with 15 bases in between. This CDR3 is CASSSREVVSNEKLFF. The DNA of the CDR3 is TGTGCCAGCAGCTCACGGGAGGTAGTCTCTAATGAAAAACTGTTTTTT.

This clonotype occurred a few times. The chain employs TRBV10-3 and TRBJ1-2, with D unclear. Trimming took off 3 bases at V and 2 bases at J, with 10 bases between the two ends. CDR1 is ENHRY, CDR2 SYGVKD, per germline. The CDR3 is 14 amino acids. The CDR3 loop is CAISDLGLNYGYTF. Here the CDR3 DNA reads TGTGCCATCAGTGACTTGGGATTAAACTATGGCTACACCTTC.

This clonotype was detected only a few times. The chain has TRBV10-3 and TRBJ2-3; maybe TRBD2 (6 bases). The V end lost 3 bases, the J end lost 1 base, and 20 bases lay between the germline ends. The germline gives CDR1 ENHRY, CDR2 SYGVKD. This CDR3 has 18 residues. The CDR3 reads CAISEDFIGGEGTDTQYF. The CDR3 DNA follows: TGTGCCATCAGTGAAGACTTTATTGGCGGGGAAGGCACAGATACGCAGTATTTT.

The rearrangement joins TRBV9 to TRBJ2-1, with D uncertain. The germline CDR1 and CDR2 sequences are SGDLS and YYNGEE. V dropped 1 base and J dropped 5 bases, with 7 bases sitting between them. The CDR3 extends over 13 amino acids. CDR3 DNA: TGTGCCAGCAGCGTATCATTGGACAATGAGCAGTTCTTC. The encoded protein is CASSVSLDNEQFF.

This clonotype was seen a handful of times. CDR3 bases: TGCAGCATGACTCGATACAATGAGCAGTTCTTC. Encoded protein: CSMTRYNEQFF. The genes are TRBV29-1 and TRBJ2-1, with no clear D. Germline assignment: CDR1 SQVTM and CDR2 ANQGSEA. Trimming removed 8 bases at V and 4 bases at J, with 9 bases between. The CDR3 is made up of 11 amino acids.

The rearrangement joins TRBV12-3 or TRBV12-4 to TRBJ2-5, with 7 bases that match TRBD1. The length of the CDR3 is 14 residues. With 8 bases clipped from V and 4 bases from J, the junction kept 10 bases outside the gene matches. This chain's CDR3 is CASRQGKGAETQYF. The CDR3 nucleotides are TGTGCCAGCCGACAGGGTAAAGGGGCAGAGACCCAGTACTTC.

This chain connects TRBV2 to TRBJ2-2, with 7 nucleotides matching TRBD2. Germline V gene lookup returns CDR1 SNHLY and CDR2 FYNNEI. V dropped 7 bases and J dropped 4; count of bases not matched to a gene: 9. CDR3 length: 15 residues. Written as DNA, the CDR3 is TGTGCCAGCAATGGGGGGGACGGTCGCACCGGGGAGCTGTTTTTT. Its translation is CASNGGDGRTGELFF.

Here the CDR3 reads CASMKERNTGELFF. DNA of the CDR3: TGTGCCAGCATGAAGGAGAGAAACACCGGGGAGCTGTTTTTT. This chain connects TRBV7-3 to TRBJ2-2; D not certain. Trimming left V 7 bases short and J 2 bases short, with 11 bases between. The CDR3 has 14 amino acids. Germline V lookup: CDR1 SGHTA, CDR2 FQGTGA. Supplemented by reference TRBV7-3 and TRBJ2-2, the full variable domain reads GAGVSQTPSNKVTEKGKYVELRCDPISGHTALYWYRQSLGQGPEFLIYFQGTGAADDSGLPNDRFFAVRPEGSVSTLKIQRTERGDSAVYLCASMKERNTGELFFGEGSRLTVL.

Only a few counts were recorded for this clonotype. This chain joins TRBV5-1 and TRBJ1-6, with 10 bases fitting TRBD1. CDR3 length equals 16 residues. Trimming removed 3 bases from V and 9 bases from J; junction bases left unmatched: 9. Germline-derived CDR1 and CDR2 are SGHRS and YFSETQ. The CDR3 is CASSSLTGGAFSPLHF. CDR3 DNA: TGCGCCAGCAGCTCGTTGACAGGGGGCGCTTTTTCACCCCTCCACTTT. Variable domain in full (rest from reference TRBV5-1 and TRBJ1-6): KAGVTQTPRYLIKTRGQQVTLSCSPISGHRSVSWYQQTPGQGLQFLFEYFSETQRNKGNFPGRFSGRQFSNSRSEMNVSTLELGDSALYLCASSSLTGGAFSPLHFGNGTRLTVT.

This chain links TRBV10-3 with TRBJ2-3, with 8 bases lining up with TRBD2. Trimming at V came to 6 bases and at J to 10 bases, leaving 6 bases not matched to a gene. The CDR3 is made up of 12 amino acids. Germline lookup yields CDR1 ENHRY and CDR2 SYGVKD. CDR3 in DNA: TGTGCCATCAGAACAGCGGGAGACGCGCAGTATTTT. Its translation: CAIRTAGDAQYF.

This clonotype was counted ten times or more. The chain combines TRBV5-1 with TRBJ2-2; D remains ambiguous. Trimming stripped 0 bases from V and 7 bases from J, with 10 bases between. The CDR3 is 14 residues long. The germline V gene has CDR1 SGHRS and CDR2 YFSETQ. CDR3 coding DNA: TGCGCCAGCAGCTTGGGCGGTAACCTCGGGGAGCTGTTTTTT. Amino acids: CASSLGGNLGELFF.

The chain couples TRBV10-2 to TRBJ1-4, with 7 bases aligning to TRBD1. Germline CDR1 is WSHSY and CDR2 is SAAADI. The ends lost 10 bases at V and 13 bases at J; junction bases unmatched: 9. The length of the CDR3 is 11 residues. DNA of the CDR3: TGCGCCACCCGAGGGGGCGGCGGACTGTTTTTT. This gives the protein CATRGGGGLFF.

This clonotype was seen a few times. The rearrangement uses TRBV5-1 and TRBJ2-1; D is perhaps TRBD2 (6 bases). V gave up 4 bases and J gave up 0 bases, with 14 bases separating them. Germline V gene lookup returns CDR1 SGHRS and CDR2 YFSETQ. The CDR3 sequence is 16 residues long. In DNA form, the CDR3 reads TGCGCCAGCAGCCCTACCGGAGGGAGCTCCTACAATGAGCAGTTCTTC. The encoded protein is CASSPTGGSSYNEQFF.

This clonotype has only a few counts. The chain uses TRBV15 and TRBJ2-4; D is tentatively TRBD1 or TRBD2 (5 bases each). V shed 0 bases and J shed 3 bases, with 12 bases lying between them. Germline V gives CDR1 LNHNV, CDR2 YYDKDF (reference sequence). CDR3 size: 16 residues. The DNA of the CDR3 is TGTGCCACCAGCAGAGATGGGGCTAGCAGCAAAAACATTCAGTACTTC. Protein product: CATSRDGASSKNIQYF.

The J gene is TRBJ2-1, the V gene TRBV27, with D perhaps TRBD2 (5 bases). CDR3 length: 17 residues. In germline, CDR1 is MNHEY, CDR2 SMNVEV (reference sequence). Deletions cut 3 bases from V and 0 bases from J, with 15 bases between. This CDR3 is CASSFRLRGSSYNEQFF. As DNA, the CDR3 is TGTGCCAGCAGTTTCCGGTTACGGGGAAGCTCCTACAATGAGCAGTTCTTC.

This clonotype turned up a few times. CDR3: CASSSPGRTDTQYF. The CDR3 DNA sequence: TGTGCCAGCAGTTCTCCGGGTCGCACAGATACGCAGTATTTT. V is TRBV27 and J is TRBJ2-3; D gene ambiguous. Germline assignment: CDR1 MNHEY and CDR2 SMNVEV (reference sequence). V was cut by 4 bases and J by 1 base, with 9 bases left in between. The CDR3 runs 14 residues.

This clonotype was counted only a few times. This chain connects TRBV11-2 to TRBJ2-7; 9 nucleotides agree with TRBD2. The CDR3 consists of 17 residues. Unmatched junction bases numbered 9, after V lost 3 bases and J lost 0 bases. Per the germline V gene, CDR1 is SGHAT and CDR2 is FQNNGV. In nucleotides, the CDR3 is TGTGCCAGCAGCTTTAGGCGGGGGGGGTTAAGCTCCTACGAGCAGTACGTC. Amino acid sequence: CASSFRRGGLSSYEQYV.

This clonotype has a count of ten or more. This chain links TRBV12-3 or TRBV12-4 with TRBJ1-1, with TRBD1 as a possible D gene (5 bases). V was shortened by 6 bases and J by 1 base, with 9 bases between the two germline ends. The CDR3 runs 13 residues. CDR3 region: CASSLGANTEAFF. The DNA of the CDR3 is TGTGCCAGCAGCCTCGGGGCGAACACTGAAGCTTTCTTT.

This clonotype was found a few times. The chain joins TRBV24-1 to TRBJ2-2; 9 bases align to TRBD1. The CDR3 spans 16 residues. V was clipped by 2 bases and J by 2 bases; unmatched bases: 2. CDR1 is KGHDR and CDR2 is SFDVKD in the germline V gene. In nucleotides, the CDR3 is TGTGCCACCAGTGATTGGGACAGGGAAAACACCGGGGAGCTGTTTTTT. The encoded protein is CATSDWDRENTGELFF.

The rearrangement joins TRBV12-3 or TRBV12-4 to TRBJ2-5, with 8 bases matching TRBD1. This CDR3 comprises 13 residues. With V trimmed by 6 bases and J by 3 bases, 3 bases remained unmatched. In nucleotides, the CDR3 is TGTGCCAGCAGGAAGACAGGGGAAGAGACCCAGTACTTC. Residues: CASRKTGEETQYF.

This clonotype was observed a handful of times. V gene TRBV7-7 combines with J gene TRBJ1-4; TRBD1 aligns across 7 bases. The CDR3 is made up of 15 amino acids. The J segment lost 2 bases and the V segment lost 5 bases, leaving 5 bases of the junction unmatched. The germline V gene has CDR1 SSHAT and CDR2 FNYEAQ (reference sequence). The CDR3 bases are TGTGCCAGCAGCGCCGGACAGGCGACTAATGAAAAACTGTTTTTT. The encoded protein is CASSAGQATNEKLFF. The variable domain in full, completed from reference TRBV7-7 and TRBJ1-4, reads GAGVSQSPRYKVTKRGQDVTLRCDPISSHATLYWYQQALGQGPEFLTYFNYEAQPDKSGLPSDRFSAERPEGSISTLTIQRTEQRDSAMYRCASSAGQATNEKLFFGSGTQLSVL.

The rearrangement links TRBV4-1 to TRBJ2-1, with D tentatively TRBD2 (7 bases). V gave up 0 bases and J gave up 7 bases, with 16 bases separating them. The CDR3 spans 16 residues. CDR1 and CDR2 from the germline V gene are MGHRA and YSYEKL. Here the CDR3 reads CASSQDAAGAGNEQFF. Written as DNA, the CDR3 is TGCGCCAGCAGCCAAGATGCGGCGGGGGCAGGGAATGAGCAGTTCTTC.

This clonotype has only a few counts. The rearrangement joins TRBV7-8 to TRBJ1-5; no reliable D call. The germline V gene has CDR1 SGHVS and CDR2 FQNEAQ. This CDR3 comprises 13 residues. Between the trimmed V and J ends, which lost 6 bases and 4 bases, there was a span of 10 bases. The CDR3 loop is CASSRSMNQPQHF. The DNA for the CDR3 is TGTGCCAGCAGTAGGTCAATGAATCAGCCCCAGCATTTT.

This clonotype came up many times. The chain recombines TRBV10-3 with TRBJ2-2, with D uncertain. CDR3 size: 15 residues. Germline V gene lookup returns CDR1 ENHRY and CDR2 SYGVKD. V lost 0 bases and J 1 base, leaving 6 bases between the germline ends. CDR3 nucleotides: TGTGCCATCAGTGAGTCGGTCAGGAACACCGGGGAGCTGTTTTTT. This encodes CAISESVRNTGELFF.

The chain recombines TRBV2 with TRBJ2-6; weak D call: TRBD1 (5 bases). The CDR3 is 16 residues long. V was pared by 1 base and J by 0 bases, with 7 bases between. The germline V gene has CDR1 SNHLY and CDR2 FYNNEI. CDR3: CASSEVRVSGANVLTF. CDR3 nucleotide sequence: TGTGCCAGCAGTGAAGTCAGGGTCTCTGGGGCCAACGTCCTGACTTTC.

CDR3 region: CASSYNPTLDRGLGDTQYF. CDR3 in DNA: TGTGCCAGCAGTTATAACCCTACTCTGGACAGGGGGCTGGGAGATACGCAGTATTTT. The rearrangement joins TRBV28 to TRBJ2-3; 11 bases are shared with TRBD1. The junction had 17 bases not matched to a gene; V was cut back by 4 bases and J by 5 bases. Germline assignment: CDR1 MDHEN and CDR2 SYDVKM. CDR3 size: 19 residues.